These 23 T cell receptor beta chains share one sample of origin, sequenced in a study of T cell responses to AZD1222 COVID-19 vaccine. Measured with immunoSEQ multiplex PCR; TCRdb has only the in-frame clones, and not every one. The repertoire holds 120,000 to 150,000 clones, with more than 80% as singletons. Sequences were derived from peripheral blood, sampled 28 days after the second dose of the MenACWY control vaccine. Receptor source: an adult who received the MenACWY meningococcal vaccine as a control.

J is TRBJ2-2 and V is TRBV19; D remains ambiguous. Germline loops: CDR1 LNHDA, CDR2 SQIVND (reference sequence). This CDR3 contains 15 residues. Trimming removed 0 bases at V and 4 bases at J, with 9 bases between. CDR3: CASSIDGSGTGELFF. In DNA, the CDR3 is TGTGCCAGTAGTATAGACGGATCGGGCACCGGGGAGCTGTTTTTT.

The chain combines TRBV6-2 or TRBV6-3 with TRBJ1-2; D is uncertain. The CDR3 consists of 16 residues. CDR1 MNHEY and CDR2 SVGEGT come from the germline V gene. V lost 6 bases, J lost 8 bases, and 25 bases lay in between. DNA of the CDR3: TGTGCCAGCAGCGTCGGCAGTTCCAAATCCCGTGAAGGCTACACCTTC. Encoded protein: CASSVGSSKSREGYTF.

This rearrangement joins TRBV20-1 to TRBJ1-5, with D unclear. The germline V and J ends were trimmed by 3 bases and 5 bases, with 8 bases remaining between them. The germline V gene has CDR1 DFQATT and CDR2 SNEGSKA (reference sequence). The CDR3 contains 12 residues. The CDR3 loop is CSASMGYQPQHF. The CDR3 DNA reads TGCAGTGCTAGTATGGGTTATCAGCCCCAGCATTTT.

CDR3 loop: CATSDKGRNTIYF. CDR3 bases: TGTGCCACCAGTGATAAGGGGAGAAACACCATATATTTT. The chain uses TRBV24-1 and TRBJ1-3; D may be TRBD1 (5 bases). The CDR3 is 13 residues long. The V end was cut by 3 bases, the J end by 5 bases, with 7 bases between. The V gene's germline CDR1 is KGHDR and CDR2 SFDVKD.

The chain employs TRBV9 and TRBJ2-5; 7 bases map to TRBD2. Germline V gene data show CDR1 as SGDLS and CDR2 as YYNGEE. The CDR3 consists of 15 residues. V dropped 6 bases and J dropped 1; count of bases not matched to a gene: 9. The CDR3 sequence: CASNRIGGGQETQYF. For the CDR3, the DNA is TGTGCCAGCAATCGAATTGGGGGGGGCCAAGAGACCCAGTACTTC.

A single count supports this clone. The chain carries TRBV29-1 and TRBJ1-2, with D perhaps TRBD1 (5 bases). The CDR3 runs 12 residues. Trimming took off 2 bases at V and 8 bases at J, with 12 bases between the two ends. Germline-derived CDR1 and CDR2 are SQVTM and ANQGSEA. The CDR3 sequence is CSVEQGLIGYTF. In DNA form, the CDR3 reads TGCAGCGTTGAACAGGGTTTAATCGGCTACACCTTC.

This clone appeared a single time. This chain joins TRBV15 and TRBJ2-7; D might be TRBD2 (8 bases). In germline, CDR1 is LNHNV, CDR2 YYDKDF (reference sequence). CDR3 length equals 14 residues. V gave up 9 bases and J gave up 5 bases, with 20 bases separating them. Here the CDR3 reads CATSGDRGNHEQYF. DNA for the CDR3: TGTGCCACTAGCGGGGACAGAGGAAACCACGAGCAGTACTTC.

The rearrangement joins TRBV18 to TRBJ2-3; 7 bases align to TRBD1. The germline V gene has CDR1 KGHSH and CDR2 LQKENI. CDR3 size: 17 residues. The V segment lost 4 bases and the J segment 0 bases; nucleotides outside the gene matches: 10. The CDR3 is CASSRRSDRASTDTQYF. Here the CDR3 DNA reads TGTGCCAGCTCACGCCGATCAGACAGGGCTAGCACAGATACGCAGTATTTT.

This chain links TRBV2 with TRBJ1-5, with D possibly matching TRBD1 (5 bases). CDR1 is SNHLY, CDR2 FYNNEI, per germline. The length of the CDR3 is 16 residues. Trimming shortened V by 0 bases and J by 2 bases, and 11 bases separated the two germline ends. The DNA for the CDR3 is TGTGCCAGCAGTGAAGCAGGGGTCTATGGCAATCAGCCCCAGCATTTT. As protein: CASSEAGVYGNQPQHF. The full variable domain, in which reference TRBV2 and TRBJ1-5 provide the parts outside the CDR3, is EPEVTQTPSHQVTQMGQEVILRCVPISNHLYFYWYRQILGQKVEFLVSFYNNEISEKSEIFDDQFSVERPDGSNFTLKIRSTKLEDSAMYFCASSEAGVYGNQPQHFGDGTRLSIL.

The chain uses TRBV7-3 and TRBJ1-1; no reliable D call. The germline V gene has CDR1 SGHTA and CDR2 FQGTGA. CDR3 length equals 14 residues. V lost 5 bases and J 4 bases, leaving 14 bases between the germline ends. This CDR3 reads CASSAESWGTEAFF. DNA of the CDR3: TGTGCCAGCAGCGCCGAATCATGGGGCACTGAAGCTTTCTTT.

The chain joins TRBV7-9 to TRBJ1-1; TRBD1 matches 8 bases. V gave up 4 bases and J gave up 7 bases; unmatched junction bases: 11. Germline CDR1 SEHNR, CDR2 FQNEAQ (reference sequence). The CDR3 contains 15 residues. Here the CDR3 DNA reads TGTGCCAGCAGCTCCCGGACAGGGACCGTGGGTGAAGCTTTCTTT. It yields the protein CASSSRTGTVGEAFF. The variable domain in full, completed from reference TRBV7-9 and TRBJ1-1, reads DTGVSQNPRHKITKRGQNVTFRCDPISEHNRLYWYRQTLGQGPEFLTYFQNEAQLEKSRLLSDRFSAERPKGSFSTLEIQRTEQGDSAMYLCASSSRTGTVGEAFFGQGTRLTVV.

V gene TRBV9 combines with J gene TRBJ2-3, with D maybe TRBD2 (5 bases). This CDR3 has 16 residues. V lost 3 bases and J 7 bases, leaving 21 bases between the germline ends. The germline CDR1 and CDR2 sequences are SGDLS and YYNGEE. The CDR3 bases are TGTGCCAGCAGCGCCGATCCGGGAAACCCTGCTCATACGCAGTATTTT. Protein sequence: CASSADPGNPAHTQYF.

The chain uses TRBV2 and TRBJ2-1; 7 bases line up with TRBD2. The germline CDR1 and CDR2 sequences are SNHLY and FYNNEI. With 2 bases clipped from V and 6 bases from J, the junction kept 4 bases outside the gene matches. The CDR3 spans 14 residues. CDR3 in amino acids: CASSELTSVNEQFF. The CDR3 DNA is TGTGCCAGCAGTGAACTTACTAGCGTCAATGAGCAGTTCTTC.

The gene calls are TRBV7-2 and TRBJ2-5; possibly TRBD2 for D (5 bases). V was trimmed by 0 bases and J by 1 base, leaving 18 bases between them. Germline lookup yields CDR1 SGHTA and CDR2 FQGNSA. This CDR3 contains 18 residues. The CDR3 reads CASSLARWTFTSQETQYF. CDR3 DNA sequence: TGTGCCAGCAGCTTAGCTCGGTGGACTTTTACATCCCAAGAGACCCAGTACTTC.

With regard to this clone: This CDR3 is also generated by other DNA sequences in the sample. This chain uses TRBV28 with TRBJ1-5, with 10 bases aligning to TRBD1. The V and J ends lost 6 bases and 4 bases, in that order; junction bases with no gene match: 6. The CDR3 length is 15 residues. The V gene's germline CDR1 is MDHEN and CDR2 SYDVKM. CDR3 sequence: CASRPDRGGNQPQHF. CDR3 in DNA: TGTGCCAGCAGGCCGGACAGGGGGGGAAATCAGCCCCAGCATTTT.

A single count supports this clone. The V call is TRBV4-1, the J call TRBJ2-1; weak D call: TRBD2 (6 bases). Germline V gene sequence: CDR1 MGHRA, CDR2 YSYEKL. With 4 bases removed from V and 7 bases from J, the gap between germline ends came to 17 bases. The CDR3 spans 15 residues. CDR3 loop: CASSPAERAGNEQFF. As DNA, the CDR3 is TGCGCCAGCAGCCCTGCGGAAAGGGCGGGAAATGAGCAGTTCTTC.

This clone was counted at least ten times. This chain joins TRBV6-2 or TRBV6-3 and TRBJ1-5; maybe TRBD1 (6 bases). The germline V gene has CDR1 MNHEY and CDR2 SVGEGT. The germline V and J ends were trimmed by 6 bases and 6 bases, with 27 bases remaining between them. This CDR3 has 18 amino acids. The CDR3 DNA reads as TGTGCCAGCAGCGCCACCTCAGAAGCGGGGGCAGTGGTTCAGCCCCAGCATTTT. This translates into CASSATSEAGAVVQPQHF.

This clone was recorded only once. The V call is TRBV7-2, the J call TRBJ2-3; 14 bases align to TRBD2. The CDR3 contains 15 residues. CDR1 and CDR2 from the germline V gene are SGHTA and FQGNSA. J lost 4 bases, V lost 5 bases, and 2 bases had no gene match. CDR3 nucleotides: TGTGCCAGCAGCCAGACTAGCGGGGGGGCAGATACGCAGTATTTT. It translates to CASSQTSGGADTQYF.

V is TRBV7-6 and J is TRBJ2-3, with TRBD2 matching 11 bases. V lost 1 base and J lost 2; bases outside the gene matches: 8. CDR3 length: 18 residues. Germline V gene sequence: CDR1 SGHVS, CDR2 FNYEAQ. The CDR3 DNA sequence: TGTGCCAGCAGCTTAGGGGTAGCGGGGGGGCCCAACACAGATACGCAGTATTTT. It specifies CASSLGVAGGPNTDTQYF.

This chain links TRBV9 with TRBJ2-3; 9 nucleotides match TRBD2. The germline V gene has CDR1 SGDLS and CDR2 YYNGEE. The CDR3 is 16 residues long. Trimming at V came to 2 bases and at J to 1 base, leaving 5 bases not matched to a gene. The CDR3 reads CASSVQRTSGTDTQYF. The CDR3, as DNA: TGTGCCAGCAGCGTGCAGAGGACTAGCGGCACAGATACGCAGTATTTT.

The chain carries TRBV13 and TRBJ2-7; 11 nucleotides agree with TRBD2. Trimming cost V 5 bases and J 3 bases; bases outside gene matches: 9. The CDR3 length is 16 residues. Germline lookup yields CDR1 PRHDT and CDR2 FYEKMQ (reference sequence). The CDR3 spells CASSAAGTSGLYEQYF. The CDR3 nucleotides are TGTGCCAGCAGCGCAGCCGGGACTAGCGGCCTCTACGAGCAGTACTTC.

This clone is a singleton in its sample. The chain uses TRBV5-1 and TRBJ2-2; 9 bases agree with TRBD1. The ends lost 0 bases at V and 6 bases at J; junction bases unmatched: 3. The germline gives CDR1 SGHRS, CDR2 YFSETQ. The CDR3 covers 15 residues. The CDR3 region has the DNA TGCGCCAGCAGCTTGGCCGGGACAGGGTCCGGGGAGCTGTTTTTT. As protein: CASSLAGTGSGELFF.

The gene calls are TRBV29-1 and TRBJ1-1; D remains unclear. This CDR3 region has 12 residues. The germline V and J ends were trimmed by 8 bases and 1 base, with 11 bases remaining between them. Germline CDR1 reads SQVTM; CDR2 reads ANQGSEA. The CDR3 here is CSPGTTNTEAFF. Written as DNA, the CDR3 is TGCAGCCCCGGAACAACGAACACTGAAGCTTTCTTT.